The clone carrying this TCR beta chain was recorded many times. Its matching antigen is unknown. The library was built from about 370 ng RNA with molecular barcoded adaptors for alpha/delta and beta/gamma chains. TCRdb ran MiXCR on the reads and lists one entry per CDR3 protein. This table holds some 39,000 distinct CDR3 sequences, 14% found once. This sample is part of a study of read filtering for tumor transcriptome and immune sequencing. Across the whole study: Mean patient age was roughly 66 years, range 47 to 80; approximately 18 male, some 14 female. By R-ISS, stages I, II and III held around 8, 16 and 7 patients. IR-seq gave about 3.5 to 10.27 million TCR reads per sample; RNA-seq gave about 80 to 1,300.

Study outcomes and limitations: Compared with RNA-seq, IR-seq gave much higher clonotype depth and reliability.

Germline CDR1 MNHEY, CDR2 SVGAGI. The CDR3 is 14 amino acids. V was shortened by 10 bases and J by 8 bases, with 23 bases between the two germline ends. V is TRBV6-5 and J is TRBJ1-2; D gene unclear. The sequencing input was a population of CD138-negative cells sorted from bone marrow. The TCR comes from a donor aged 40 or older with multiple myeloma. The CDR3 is CATKVSMGGYGYTF. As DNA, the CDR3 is TGTGCCACCAAAGTTTCCATGGGAGGTTACGGCTACACCTTC.